Below, 2 T cell receptor beta chains from the same sample are listed, as sequenced in a study of T cells in Graves' hyperthyroidism and ophthalmopathy. Amplified TCR beta CDR3 regions derived from RNA transcripts. HTBI primers drove first-round RT-PCR of the TCR CDR3. MiXCR was run by TCRdb on the multiplex PCR reads, yielding one entry per CDR3 protein. The profile shows 540,000 or so distinct CDR3 sequences, 15% to 18% of them singletons. The specimen sequenced was blood. These TCRs come from a woman in her 30s with Graves' hyperthyroidism.

This clonotype was seen more than once but under ten times. This chain connects TRBV24-1 to TRBJ2-2; possible D gene TRBD1, 6 bases. Trimming left V 12 bases short and J 0 bases short, with 22 bases between. This CDR3 region has 17 residues. The V gene's germline CDR1 is KGHDR and CDR2 SFDVKD. CDR3 amino acids: CASATGYHNANTGELFF. The CDR3 DNA sequence: TGTGCCTCCGCTACAGGGTACCACAACGCGAACACCGGGGAGCTGTTTTTT.

Many counts were recorded for this clonotype. The chain uses TRBV18 and TRBJ2-7, with D possibly matching TRBD2 (5 bases). Looked up from germline, CDR1 is KGHSH and CDR2 is LQKENI. V shed 0 bases and J shed 3 bases, with 12 bases lying between them. CDR3 size: 15 residues. CDR3 DNA: TGTGCCAGCTCACCACCCTCTACTAGAGACTACGAGCAGTACTTC. Translating gives CASSPPSTRDYEQYF.